These 8 T cell receptor beta chains share one sample of origin, sequenced in a study of breast tumors, draining lymph nodes, adjacent tissues. Each CDR3 protein gets one entry after TCRdb re-called the multiplex PCR reads with MiXCR. The data show approximately 230,000 distinct CDR3 sequences, under 40% seen once. Samples came from axillary lymph nodes draining the breast cancer. Material for sequencing was axillary lymph node tissue. The receptors stem from a female donor with breast cancer. Some clones in this sample may be carry-over from other donors' samples.

This clonotype has ten or more counts. A much larger clone lies one base from this, so it may be a read error. The J gene is TRBJ2-5, the V gene TRBV24-1; 13 nucleotides align to TRBD2. The CDR3 spans 23 residues. Trimming cost V 1 base and J 4 bases; bases outside gene matches: 23. The germline gives CDR1 KGHDR, CDR2 SFDVKD. CDR3 in DNA: TGTGCCACCAGTGATTTAGGGGAAGGGAGGGAGGGCCGGACTAGCGGGAGTCTAGAGACCCAGTACTTC. It codes for CATSDLGEGREGRTSGSLETQYF.

This clonotype was observed a few times. This may arise from a read error, as a much more abundant clone is one base away. V gene TRBV11-3 combines with J gene TRBJ1-2; D is unresolved. Germline V gene sequence: CDR1 SGHNT, CDR2 YENEEA. CDR3 size: 14 residues. The V end lost 0 bases, the J end lost 4 bases, and 9 bases lay between the germline ends. The CDR3 loop is CASSLDGGTYGYTF. The CDR3 nucleotides are TGTGCCAGCAGCTTAGATGGCGGCACCTATGGCTACACCTTC.

V is TRBV5-4 and J is TRBJ2-5; the D gene is possibly TRBD2 (6 bases). Germline assignment: CDR1 SGHNT and CDR2 YYREEE (reference sequence). The CDR3 sequence is 14 residues long. V was clipped by 3 bases and J by 5 bases, with 14 bases between them. CDR3 bases: TGTGCCAGCAGCTCCAAGCGGGCCGCCGAGACCCAGTACTTC. As protein: CASSSKRAAETQYF.

This clonotype has at least ten counts. This chain joins TRBV7-2 and TRBJ2-1; 8 bases are shared with TRBD1. The CDR3 contains 16 residues. The V gene's germline CDR1 is SGHTA and CDR2 FQGNSA. V shed 5 bases and J 12 bases; nucleotides not matched to a gene: 18. The CDR3 bases are TGTGCCAGCAGCCCAAAACTAGGACAGGGAAGGAAGTTGCAGTTCTTC. Translating it yields CASSPKLGQGRKLQFF.

Many counts were recorded for this clonotype. This chain links TRBV7-9 with TRBJ2-1, with TRBD1 matching over 12 bases. The CDR3 is 17 residues long. Germline V gives CDR1 SEHNR, CDR2 FQNEAQ (reference sequence). Trimming at V came to 6 bases and at J to 4 bases, leaving 10 bases not matched to a gene. Written as DNA, the CDR3 is TGTGCCAGCAGGCCAGTCGGGACAGGGGGCGGGTACAATGAGCAGTTCTTC. It specifies CASRPVGTGGGYNEQFF.

The rearrangement uses TRBV20-1 and TRBJ2-1; 8 nucleotides agree with TRBD2. CDR1 and CDR2 from the germline V gene are DFQATT and SNEGSKA (reference sequence). The CDR3 consists of 16 residues. V lost 5 bases to trimming and J lost 5 bases; unmatched junction nucleotides: 14. The CDR3 region has the DNA TGCAGTGCTTCCCCACCCCGCGGGAGGTCAGACAATGAGCAGTTCTTC. Protein product: CSASPPRGRSDNEQFF.

The V call is TRBV5-6, the J call TRBJ2-1; D is ambiguous. CDR3 length: 16 amino acids. Germline CDR1 reads SGHDT; CDR2 reads YYEEEE. The ends were cut back, 1 base at V and 0 bases at J, with 11 bases in the middle. This CDR3 reads CASSLLALSSYNEQFF. CDR3 nucleotides: TGTGCCAGCAGCTTGTTAGCTCTTAGCTCCTACAATGAGCAGTTCTTC.

A word on this clonotype: The germline gene is not matched at one end of the junction; a read error may be the cause. The chain combines TRBV6-5 with TRBJ1-2; D gene uncertain. Germline CDR1 and CDR2: MNHEY and SVGAGI. The CDR3 has 14 amino acids. The CDR3 sequence: CASSHSETAFGYTF. As DNA, the CDR3 is TGTGCCAGCAGTCACTCTGAAACCGCCTTTGGCTACACCTTC.